Listed below are T cell receptor beta chains from one sample, sequenced in a study of cytomegalovirus exposure and HLA in healthy donors. The repertoire was sequenced with immunoSEQ multiplex PCR; TCRdb's copy has only in-frame clones and lacks some. The sample lists about 100,000 clones; 81% were seen once. The material sequenced was PBMCs. The source of these receptors is a man aged 30-40 years in good health and CMV-seronegative. CDR3s include the opening cysteine and the closing phenylalanine or tryptophan. A D gene is named only where the DNA matches it firmly. Only part of the rows carry a size: once, few, many, or a class if the clone is expanded.

D | size | J | V | DNA | CDR3
TRBD2 | . | TRBJ2-7 | TRBV5-1 | TGCGCCAGCAGCACACGACTAGCGGGGGGCCCTTGGGGCGAGAACGAGCAGTACTTC | CASSTRLAGGPWGENEQYF
. | . | TRBJ2-5 | TRBV6-5 | TGTGCCAGCAGTCCCGGGGAGACCCAGTACTTC | CASSPGETQYF
. | . | TRBJ2-3 | TRBV19 | TGTGCCAGCATGTATGGGACTGTCGGGGATACGCAGTATTTT | CASMYGTVGDTQYF
. | . | TRBJ2-7 | TRBV6-5 | TGTGCCAGCAGTTACGGGCAGGGGCCCAACGAGCAGTACTTC | CASSYGQGPNEQYF
. | . | TRBJ2-5 | TRBV7-2 | TGTGCCAGCAGCCCCTCTCAGACCCAGTACTTC | CASSPSQTQYF
. | . | TRBJ2-2 | TRBV21-1 | TGTGCCAGCAGCATGAGGGCTATTAGTACCGGGGAGCTGTTTTTT | CASSMRAISTGELFF
. | . | TRBJ2-7 | TRBV5-1 | TGCGCCAGCAGCTCATGGGACACAACCTACGAGCAGTACTTC | CASSSWDTTYEQYF
. | few | TRBJ2-2 | TRBV28 | TGTGCCAGCAGCCAGGCCTGGCGGGGGAACACCGGGGAGCTGTTTTTT | CASSQAWRGNTGELFF
TRBD1 | . | TRBJ1-5 | TRBV27 | TGTGCCAGCAGCCCGGGGACAGGTAATCAGCCCCAGCATTTT | CASSPGTGNQPQHF
TRBD1 | few | TRBJ2-1 | TRBV29-1 | TGCAGCGTTGAGAGGGAGACAGGGGTCGTGTTCTTC | CSVERETGVVFF
TRBD1 | few | TRBJ1-2 | TRBV7-9 | TGTGCCAGCAGCTTCGGGACAGGGGTCTATGGCTACACCTTC | CASSFGTGVYGYTF
TRBD1 | few | TRBJ1-2 | TRBV6-1 | TGTGCCAGCAGTGTTGGGTCGGGACAGTCGTATGGCTACACCTTC | CASSVGSGQSYGYTF
. | . | TRBJ2-1 | TRBV6-5 | TGTGCCAGCAGTCATGGTGGAGACAATGAGCAGTTCTTC | CASSHGGDNEQFF
TRBD1 | . | TRBJ1-5 | TRBV28 | TGTGCCAGCACTGCCTCACAGGGGACTAATCAGCCCCAGCATTTT | CASTASQGTNQPQHF
TRBD1 | . | TRBJ1-4 | TRBV7-8 | TGTGCCAGCAGCCCAGACGGACAGGGAGGGGGAAAACTGTTTTTT | CASSPDGQGGGKLFF
. | . | TRBJ1-2 | TRBV6-5 | TGTGCCAGCAGTTACTCCCAGGGATGGGGCTACACCTTC | CASSYSQGWGYTF
. | . | TRBJ1-4 | TRBV4-1 | TGCGCCAGCAGCCAGGGCCGAAATGAAAAACTGTTTTTT | CASSQGRNEKLFF
TRBD2 | . | TRBJ2-1 | TRBV19 | TGTGCCAGTAACCCTAGCGGGGGGTACAATGAGCAGTTCTTC | CASNPSGGYNEQFF